The 18 T cell receptor beta chains listed next were all sequenced from one sample in a study of blood T cells in healthy people across ages. Alongside a J-beta primer mix, a sample-barcoded 5' primer served in a second PCR lasting about 6 to 11 cycles. TCRdb used MiXCR to reprocess the 5' RACE reads, holding one entry per CDR3 protein. Of around 1,900,000 distinct CDR3 sequences listed, approximately 40% are singletons. Material for sequencing was blood. These receptors originate from a human donor in good health.

This clonotype was observed a few times. This chain connects TRBV7-8 to TRBJ1-1; D is perhaps TRBD1 (6 bases). The CDR3 runs to 18 residues. CDR1 is SGHVS and CDR2 is FQNEAQ in the germline V gene. Deletions cut 7 bases from V and 1 base from J, with 25 bases between. For the CDR3, the DNA is TGTGCCAGCAAGCCCTTTTCCCGGGACAAAGGGGCGAACACTGAAGCTTTCTTT. It specifies CASKPFSRDKGANTEAFF.

CDR3 sequence reads: CAVRDSHNEQFF. The CDR3 DNA follows: TGTGCCGTAAGGGACAGCCACAATGAGCAGTTCTTC. V is TRBV10-3 and J is TRBJ2-1; TRBD1 matches 7 bases. CDR3 size: 12 residues. The germline CDR1 and CDR2 sequences are ENHRY and SYGVKD. The junction had 6 bases not matched to a gene; V was cut back by 11 bases and J by 5 bases.

This clonotype was counted between two and nine times. The V call is TRBV15, the J call TRBJ1-1; 11 bases match TRBD1. The germline gives CDR1 LNHNV, CDR2 YYDKDF (reference sequence). This CDR3 has 14 residues. V lost 4 bases and J lost 6; bases outside the gene matches: 4. The CDR3 region has the DNA TGTGCCACCAGCACGTGGACAGGGGGCTCTGAAGCTTTCTTT. It translates to CATSTWTGGSEAFF.

The V and J genes are TRBV20-1 and TRBJ2-2; D may be TRBD2 (5 bases). The CDR3 extends over 13 amino acids. Trimming removed 3 bases at V and 2 bases at J, with 7 bases between. Germline values: CDR1 DFQATT, CDR2 SNEGSKA (reference sequence). CDR3 DNA: TGCAGTGCTAGTCGGGGAAACACCGGGGAGCTGTTTTTT. Translated: CSASRGNTGELFF.

The chain recombines TRBV6-1 with TRBJ1-5; D gene unclear. The germline V gene has CDR1 MNHNS and CDR2 SASEGT. This CDR3 spans 16 amino acids. Trimming pared 2 bases from V and 0 bases from J, leaving 11 bases between. In nucleotides, the CDR3 is TGTGCCAGCAGTGAATACGGGGATTATAGCAATCAGCCCCAGCATTTT. Translated: CASSEYGDYSNQPQHF.

The V gene is TRBV15, the J gene TRBJ2-1; either TRBD1 or TRBD2 may fit D (5 bases each). The V and J ends lost 3 bases and 1 base respectively, with 13 bases between them. From germline, CDR1 is LNHNV and CDR2 YYDKDF (reference sequence). The CDR3 runs 16 residues. The CDR3 spells CATSSRWGTSYNEQFF. In nucleotides, the CDR3 is TGTGCCACCAGCAGTCGTTGGGGGACGTCCTACAATGAGCAGTTCTTC.

This clonotype was counted only a few times. V and J are TRBV12-3 or TRBV12-4 and TRBJ2-7; 8 bases map to TRBD1. The CDR3 consists of 14 residues. J gave up 3 bases and V 6 bases, and 7 bases lay outside the gene matches. The CDR3 DNA is TGTGCCAGCAGAAATACAGGGGGTGTCTACGAGCAGTACTTC. Translated: CASRNTGGVYEQYF.

This chain links TRBV15 with TRBJ2-5; D gene ambiguous. The CDR3 has 15 residues. Germline V lookup: CDR1 LNHNV, CDR2 YYDKDF (reference sequence). The V end lost 1 base, the J end lost 2 bases, and 11 bases lay between the germline ends. CDR3 nucleotides: TGTGCCACCAGCAGAGGGGCCGGATTTCAAGAGACCCAGTACTTC. As protein: CATSRGAGFQETQYF.

The table lists this clonotype with a count of one. This chain connects TRBV28 to TRBJ1-2, with D possibly matching TRBD1 (5 bases). The CDR3 is 15 amino acids. Germline V gene sequence: CDR1 MDHEN, CDR2 SYDVKM. Trimming took 7 bases from V and 5 from J, leaving 20 bases between them. The CDR3 sequence: CASTSGSLGGYGYTF. The CDR3 coding sequence is TGTGCCAGCACCTCCGGCAGCCTGGGGGGTTATGGCTACACCTTC.

The V call is TRBV6-6, the J call TRBJ2-3; D possibly corresponds to TRBD1 (6 bases). The V gene lost 3 bases and the J gene lost 4 bases, with 17 bases spanning the gap. The CDR3 has 16 amino acids. Germline values: CDR1 MNHNY, CDR2 SVGAGI (reference sequence). As DNA, the CDR3 is TGTGCCAGCAGTTATTCTACAGGGAGTGGCGCAGATACGCAGTATTTT. It is translated as CASSYSTGSGADTQYF.

The chain couples TRBV20-1 to TRBJ1-2; D is undetermined. Germline CDR1 reads DFQATT; CDR2 reads SNEGSKA (reference sequence). Trimming took off 0 bases at V and 6 bases at J, with 11 bases between the two ends. This CDR3 comprises 13 residues. The DNA of the CDR3 is TGCAGTGCTAGAGATCGGGTCCAACATGGCTACACCTTC. As protein: CSARDRVQHGYTF.

J is TRBJ2-1 and V is TRBV7-2, with TRBD1 matching 7 bases. Gene TRBJ2-7 matches the end of the DNA better, so the J call may be wrong. The CDR3 loop spans 15 amino acids. Germline lookup yields CDR1 SGHTA and CDR2 FQGNSA. Written as DNA, the CDR3 is TGTGCCAGCAGCTCATCCGGGACAGCCTACAATGAGCAGTACTTC. Its translation: CASSSSGTAYNEQYF.

A few counts support this clonotype. One base away lies a much larger clone, so this may be a sequencing read error. The chain links TRBV29-1 to TRBJ2-6, with D perhaps matching TRBD1 (5 bases). Germline values: CDR1 SQVTM, CDR2 ANQGSEA. This CDR3 contains 13 residues. The CDR3 nucleotides are TGCAGCGTTGAACTTACTGGGGCCAACGTCCGGACTTTC. Amino acid sequence: CSVELTGANVRTF.

The V and J genes are TRBV3-1 and TRBJ2-4; the match to TRBD2 covers 13 bases. The ends lost 3 bases at V and 13 bases at J; junction bases unmatched: 6. This CDR3 spans 14 amino acids. Germline V lookup: CDR1 LGHDT, CDR2 YNNKEL (reference sequence). The CDR3 DNA reads TGTGCCAGCAGCCAGACTAGCGGGGGGACTCAGCAGTACTTC. Translating it yields CASSQTSGGTQQYF.

Note on this clonotype: One end of the junction fails to match germline, which may point to a read error. This chain joins TRBV2 and TRBJ1-1, with a tentative D call TRBD1 (6 bases). CDR3 size: 14 residues. Germline CDR1 reads SNHLY; CDR2 reads FYNNEI. The CDR3 DNA reads TGTGCCGGCAGTGGACAGTTTACGAACACTGAAGCTTTCTTT. Translating gives CAGSGQFTNTEAFF.

This clonotype was seen a handful of times. The V and J genes are TRBV7-2 and TRBJ1-2, with 12 bases fitting TRBD1. Germline CDR1 SGHTA, CDR2 FQGNSA. After removal of 4 bases from V and 4 bases from J, the junction contained 16 bases not matched to a gene. CDR3 length equals 19 residues. CDR3 in DNA: TGTGCCAGCAGCTCCCAAGGGACAGGGGGCCTGAGGGCTGTCTATGGCTACACCTTC. It translates to CASSSQGTGGLRAVYGYTF. Full variable domain (missing parts from reference TRBV7-2 and TRBJ1-2): GAGVSQSPSNKVTEKGKDVELRCDPISGHTALYWYRQSLGQGLEFLIYFQGNSAPDKSGLPSDRFSAERTGGSVSTLTIQRTQQEDSAVYLCASSSQGTGGLRAVYGYTFGSGTRLTVV.

The rearrangement links TRBV5-1 to TRBJ1-1; perhaps TRBD1 as D (5 bases). Deletions cut 2 bases from V and 4 bases from J, with 12 bases between. The CDR3 covers 14 residues. Germline assignment: CDR1 SGHRS and CDR2 YFSETQ. The CDR3 DNA reads TGCGCCAGCAGCTTTGGCCCGGGGGTCACTGAAGCTTTCTTT. It yields the protein CASSFGPGVTEAFF.

This clonotype was picked up a small number of times. The chain has TRBV7-9 and TRBJ2-7; tentatively, D is TRBD2 (6 bases). From germline, CDR1 is SEHNR and CDR2 FQNEAQ (reference sequence). The germline V and J ends were trimmed by 1 base and 1 base, with 14 bases remaining between them. CDR3 length: 16 residues. CDR3 bases: TGTGCCAGCAGCTTAGAAGTCCTGGCGGGGTCCTACGAGCAGTACTTC. It codes for CASSLEVLAGSYEQYF.